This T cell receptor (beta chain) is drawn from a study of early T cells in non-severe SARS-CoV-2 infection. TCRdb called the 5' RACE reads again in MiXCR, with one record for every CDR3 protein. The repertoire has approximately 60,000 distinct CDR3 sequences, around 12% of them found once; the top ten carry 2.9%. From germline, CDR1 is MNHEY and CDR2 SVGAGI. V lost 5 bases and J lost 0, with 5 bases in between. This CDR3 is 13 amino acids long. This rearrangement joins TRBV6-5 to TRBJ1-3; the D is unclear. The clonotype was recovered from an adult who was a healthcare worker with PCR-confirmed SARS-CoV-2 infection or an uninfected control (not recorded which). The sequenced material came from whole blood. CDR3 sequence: CASSRYSGNTIYF. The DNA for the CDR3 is TGTGCCAGCAGTCGGTACTCTGGAAACACCATATATTTT.